This TCR beta chain was sequenced during a study of graft-versus-host responses after intestinal transplantation. Some clones are missing from TCRdb's copy, which holds only in-frame ones; the method was immunoSEQ multiplex PCR. The data contain some 87,000 clones, over 85% of them seen just once; the ten biggest clones take up approximately 1.1%. Germline V gives CDR1 LNHDA, CDR2 SQIVND (reference sequence). The V gene end was trimmed by 5 bases and the J gene end by 5 bases; junction bases not matched to a gene: 7. The CDR3 runs 14 residues. On this clone itself: Its target is unknown.

The receptor's source is a human donor who was the organ donor for an intestinal transplant. The rearrangement uses TRBV19 and TRBJ2-7; the match to TRBD1 covers 9 bases. Sequenced here: unstimulated CD8+ T cells sorted from spleen or lymph node cells, sampled before transplant. DNA for the CDR3: TGTGCCAGTAGTTCGGGACAGGGTTCCCACGAGCAGTACTTC. This sequence encodes CASSSGQGSHEQYF. The variable domain in full, completed from reference TRBV19 and TRBJ2-7, reads DGGITQSPKYLFRKEGQNVTLSCEQNLNHDAMYWYRQDPGQGLRLIYYSQIVNDFQKGDIAEGYSVSREKKESFPLTVTSAQKNPTAFYLCASSSGQGSHEQYFGPGTRLTVT.